These 10 T cell receptor beta chains share one sample of origin, sequenced in a study of shared clonotypes between healthy human individuals. Data came from immunoSEQ multiplex PCR; TCRdb stores just in-frame clones and leaves some out. The table shows about 2 million clones, with about 95% occurring only once. Terminally differentiated effector memory CD45RA+ cells were left out of the naive CD8 fraction, which was CD45RO-negative and positively selected for CCR7. Input material: naive CD8+ T cells sorted from blood. These receptors originate from a man between 18 and 29 years old in good health.

CDR3 protein: CATGTGHQETQYF. In DNA, the CDR3 is TGTGCCACCGGGACAGGACACCAAGAGACCCAGTACTTC. The chain employs TRBV15 and TRBJ2-5; 8 nucleotides match TRBD1. Trimming took 8 bases from V and 0 from J; bases not matched to a gene: 2. The CDR3 runs 13 residues. Germline V lookup: CDR1 LNHNV, CDR2 YYDKDF (reference sequence). Drawing the rest from reference TRBV15 and TRBJ2-5, the complete variable domain is DAMVIQNPRYQVTQFGKPVTLSCSQTLNHNVMYWYQQKSSQAPKLLFHYYDKDFNNEADTPDNFQSRRPNTSFCFLDIRSPGLGDTAMYLCATGTGHQETQYFGPGTRLLVL.

This clone was detected only once. The chain recombines TRBV9 with TRBJ2-7; 7 bases agree with TRBD2. Germline trimming cut 0 bases from V and 5 bases from J; bases unmatched to any gene: 8. There are 15 residues in the CDR3. Germline values: CDR1 SGDLS, CDR2 YYNGEE. In DNA, the CDR3 is TGTGCCAGCAGCGTAGAGGGAGCGCGGGAGAACGAGCAGTACTTC. This translates into CASSVEGARENEQYF.

The gene calls are TRBV29-1 and TRBJ2-1; a possible D gene is TRBD2 (6 bases). CDR1 and CDR2 (germline): SQVTM, ANQGSEA. The CDR3 extends over 13 amino acids. V lost 7 bases and J 2 bases, leaving 12 bases between the germline ends. In nucleotides, the CDR3 is TGCAGCGACCGGGACTGGCCCTACAATGAGCAGTTCTTC. Protein sequence: CSDRDWPYNEQFF.

The chain couples TRBV27 to TRBJ1-2, with D uncertain. The CDR3 covers 16 residues. V was pared by 6 bases and J by 5 bases, with 22 bases between. In germline, CDR1 is MNHEY, CDR2 SMNVEV (reference sequence). CDR3 sequence: CASRPYDTFGEYGYTF. As DNA, the CDR3 is TGTGCCAGCAGGCCCTATGACACATTTGGGGAGTATGGCTACACCTTC.

This clone has just one count. This specimen includes other DNA sequences encoding the same CDR3. This chain links TRBV6-6 with TRBJ2-7; a possible D gene is TRBD1 (6 bases). The CDR3 has 14 amino acids. CDR1 is MNHNY, CDR2 SVGAGI, per germline (reference sequence). The V gene lost 0 bases and the J gene lost 3 bases, with 9 bases spanning the gap. The CDR3, as DNA: TGTGCCAGCAGTTACTCTTCAGGGGACTACGAGCAGTACTTC. Its translation: CASSYSSGDYEQYF.

This sequence joins TRBV5-1 and TRBJ2-3, with 8 bases fitting TRBD2. J was trimmed by 6 bases and V by 2 bases; bases with no gene match: 8. Germline V lookup: CDR1 SGHRS, CDR2 YFSETQ. The CDR3 sequence is 15 residues long. The CDR3 sequence is CASSFRAGEGDTQYF. The DNA of the CDR3 is TGCGCCAGCAGCTTTAGAGCGGGAGAAGGGGATACGCAGTATTTT. The whole variable domain, filled in from reference TRBV5-1 and TRBJ2-3, reads KAGVTQTPRYLIKTRGQQVTLSCSPISGHRSVSWYQQTPGQGLQFLFEYFSETQRNKGNFPGRFSGRQFSNSRSEMNVSTLELGDSALYLCASSFRAGEGDTQYFGPGTRLTVL.

This clone was detected only once. V gene TRBV4-1 combines with J gene TRBJ1-4; D perhaps matches TRBD1 (5 bases). This CDR3 spans 15 amino acids. Germline V gene sequence: CDR1 MGHRA, CDR2 YSYEKL. The V end lost 4 bases, the J end lost 5 bases, and 14 bases lay between the germline ends. The DNA for the CDR3 is TGCGCCAGCAGCCCCCGTTACGGGACCAATGAAAAACTGTTTTTT. Amino acids: CASSPRYGTNEKLFF.

The chain is built from TRBV5-6 and TRBJ2-3; unclear D gene. In germline, CDR1 is SGHDT, CDR2 YYEEEE. This CDR3 is 14 amino acids long. V lost 0 bases, J lost 5 bases, and 10 bases lay in between. The CDR3 DNA follows: TGTGCCAGCAGCTTGGAAGGGTGGGGAGATACGCAGTATTTT. Residues: CASSLEGWGDTQYF.

A word on this clone: Other DNA sequences in this specimen translate into the identical CDR3. This CDR3 is CASSQVGEQFF. CDR3 sequence (DNA): TGCGCCAGCAGCCAAGTTGGTGAGCAGTTCTTC. The chain combines TRBV4-1 with TRBJ2-1; D ambiguous. Germline CDR1 MGHRA, CDR2 YSYEKL. CDR3 size: 11 residues. The V end lost 1 base, the J end lost 9 bases, and 4 bases lay between the germline ends.

The chain carries TRBV5-6 and TRBJ1-1; unclear D gene. Germline V CDR1 and CDR2: SGHDT, YYEEEE. The CDR3 is 15 residues long. The germline V and J ends were trimmed by 0 bases and 4 bases, with 13 bases remaining between them. CDR3 bases: TGTGCCAGCAGCTTGGGGTGGTCAGGCGGCACTGAAGCTTTCTTT. It translates to CASSLGWSGGTEAFF.